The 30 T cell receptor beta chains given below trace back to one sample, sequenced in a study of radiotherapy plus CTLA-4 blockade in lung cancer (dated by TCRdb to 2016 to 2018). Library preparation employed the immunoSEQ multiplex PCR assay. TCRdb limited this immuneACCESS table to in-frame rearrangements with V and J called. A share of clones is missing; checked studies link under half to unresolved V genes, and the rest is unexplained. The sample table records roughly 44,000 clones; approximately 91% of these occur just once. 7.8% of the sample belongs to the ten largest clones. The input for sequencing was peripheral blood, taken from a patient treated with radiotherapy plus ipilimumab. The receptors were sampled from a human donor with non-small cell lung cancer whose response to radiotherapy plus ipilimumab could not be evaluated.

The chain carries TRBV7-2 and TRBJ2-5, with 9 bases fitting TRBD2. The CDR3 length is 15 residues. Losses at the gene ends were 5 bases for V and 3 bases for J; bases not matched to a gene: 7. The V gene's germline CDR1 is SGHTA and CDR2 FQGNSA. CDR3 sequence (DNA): TGTGCCAGCAGCCTACAAGCGGGGGGAAAAGAGACCCAGTACTTC. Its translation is CASSLQAGGKETQYF.

CDR3 protein: CASSTLAGGPSSYNEQFF. The DNA of the CDR3 is TGTGCCAGTAGCACCCTAGCGGGAGGTCCCAGCTCCTACAATGAGCAGTTCTTC. V is TRBV19 and J is TRBJ2-1; 11 bases fit TRBD2. This CDR3 region has 18 residues. The germline V gene has CDR1 LNHDA and CDR2 SQIVND (reference sequence). V lost 6 bases and J lost 0; bases outside the gene matches: 10.

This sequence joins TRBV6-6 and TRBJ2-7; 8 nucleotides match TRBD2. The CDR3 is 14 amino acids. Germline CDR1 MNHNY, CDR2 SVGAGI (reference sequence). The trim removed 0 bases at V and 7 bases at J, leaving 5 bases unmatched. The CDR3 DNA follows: TGTGCCAGCAGTTACTCGAGGGAGCGGGGGGAGCAGTACTTC. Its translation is CASSYSRERGEQYF.

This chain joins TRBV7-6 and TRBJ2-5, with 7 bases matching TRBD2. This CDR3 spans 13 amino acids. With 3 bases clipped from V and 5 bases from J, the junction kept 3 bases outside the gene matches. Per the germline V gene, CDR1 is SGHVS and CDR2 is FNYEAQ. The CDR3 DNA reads TGTGCCAGCAGCTTGGGGGGGGATGAGACCCAGTACTTC. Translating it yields CASSLGGDETQYF.

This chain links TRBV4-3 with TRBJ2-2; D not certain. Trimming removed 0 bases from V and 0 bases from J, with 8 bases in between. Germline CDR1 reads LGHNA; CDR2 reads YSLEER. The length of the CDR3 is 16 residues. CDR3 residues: CASSQDGGTNTGELFF. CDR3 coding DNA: TGCGCCAGCAGCCAAGATGGCGGAACGAACACCGGGGAGCTGTTTTTT.

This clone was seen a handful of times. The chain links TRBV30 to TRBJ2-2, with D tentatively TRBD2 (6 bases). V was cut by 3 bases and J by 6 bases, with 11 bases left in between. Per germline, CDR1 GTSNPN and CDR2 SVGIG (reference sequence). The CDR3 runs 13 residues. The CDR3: CAWRGLRAGELFF. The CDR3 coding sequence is TGTGCCTGGAGGGGACTCCGAGCCGGGGAGCTGTTTTTT. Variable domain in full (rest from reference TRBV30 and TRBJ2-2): SQTIHQWPATLVQPVGSPLSLECTVEGTSNPNLYWYRQAAGRGLQLLFYSVGIGQISSEVPQNLSASRPQDRQFILSSKKLLLSDSGFYLCAWRGLRAGELFFGEGSRLTVL.

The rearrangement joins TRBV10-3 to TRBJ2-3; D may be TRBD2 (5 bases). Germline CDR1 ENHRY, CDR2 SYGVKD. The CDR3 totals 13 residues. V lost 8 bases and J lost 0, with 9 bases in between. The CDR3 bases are TGTGCCATCGGGCCGGGAAGCACAGATACGCAGTATTTT. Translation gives CAIGPGSTDTQYF.

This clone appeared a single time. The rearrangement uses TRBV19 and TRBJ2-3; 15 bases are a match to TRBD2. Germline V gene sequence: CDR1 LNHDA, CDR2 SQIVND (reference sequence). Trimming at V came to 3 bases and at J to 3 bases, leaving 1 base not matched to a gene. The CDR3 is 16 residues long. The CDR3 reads CASSIGTSGGTDTQYF. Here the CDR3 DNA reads TGTGCCAGTAGTATTGGGACTAGCGGGGGGACAGATACGCAGTATTTT.

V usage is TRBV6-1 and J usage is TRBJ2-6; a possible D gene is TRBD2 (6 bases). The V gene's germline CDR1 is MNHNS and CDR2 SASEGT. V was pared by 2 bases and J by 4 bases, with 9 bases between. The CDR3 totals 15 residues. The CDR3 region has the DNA TGTGCCAGCAGTGAATGGGGGGTAGGGGCCAACGTCCTGACTTTC. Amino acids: CASSEWGVGANVLTF.

CDR3 DNA sequence: TGCGCCAGCAGCCTGGGAACTAGCGTATTCGCAGATACGCAGTATTTT. Its translation: CASSLGTSVFADTQYF. The rearrangement uses TRBV5-1 and TRBJ2-3, with 7 bases aligning to TRBD2. The CDR3 covers 16 residues. With V trimmed by 4 bases and J by 4 bases, 12 bases remained unmatched. Per the germline V gene, CDR1 is SGHRS and CDR2 is YFSETQ.

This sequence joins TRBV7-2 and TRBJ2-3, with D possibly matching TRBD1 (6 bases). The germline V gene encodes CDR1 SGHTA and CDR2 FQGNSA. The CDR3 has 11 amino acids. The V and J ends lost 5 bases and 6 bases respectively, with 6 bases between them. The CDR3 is CASSRGDTQYF. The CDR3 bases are TGTGCCAGCAGCAGGGGGGATACGCAGTATTTT.

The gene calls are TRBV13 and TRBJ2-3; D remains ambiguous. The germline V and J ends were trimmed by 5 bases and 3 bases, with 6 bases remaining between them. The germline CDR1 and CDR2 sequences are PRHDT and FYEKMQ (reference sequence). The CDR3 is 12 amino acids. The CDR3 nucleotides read TGTGCCAGCAGCCCTAGAACAGATACGCAGTATTTT. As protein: CASSPRTDTQYF.

The CDR3 DNA follows: TGTGCCAGCAGTCCCTCGTTTAGGGGGGGCACCGGGGAGCTGTTTTTT. It specifies CASSPSFRGGTGELFF. The chain links TRBV28 to TRBJ2-2; a possible D gene is TRBD2 (7 bases). Germline lookup yields CDR1 MDHEN and CDR2 SYDVKM. The V end was cut by 5 bases, the J end by 4 bases, with 17 bases between. This CDR3 region has 16 residues. The entire variable domain, with the rest obtained from reference TRBV28 and TRBJ2-2, is as follows: DVKVTQSSRYLVKRTGEKVFLECVQDMDHENMFWYRQDPGLGLRLIYFSYDVKMKEKGDIPEGYSVSREKKERFSLILESASTNQTSMYLCASSPSFRGGTGELFFGEGSRLTVL.

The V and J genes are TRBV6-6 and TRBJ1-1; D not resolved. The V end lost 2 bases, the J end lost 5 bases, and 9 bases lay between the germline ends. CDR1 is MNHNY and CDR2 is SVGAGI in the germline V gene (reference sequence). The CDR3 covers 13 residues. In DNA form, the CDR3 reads TGTGCCAGCAGTTACGGGCCCCTGACTGAAGCTTTCTTT. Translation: CASSYGPLTEAFF.

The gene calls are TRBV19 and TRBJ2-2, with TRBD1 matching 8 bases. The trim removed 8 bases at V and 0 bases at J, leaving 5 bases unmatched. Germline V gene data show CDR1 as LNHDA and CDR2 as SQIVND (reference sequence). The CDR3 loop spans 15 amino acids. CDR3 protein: CASRQGATNTGELFF. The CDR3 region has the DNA TGTGCCAGTCGGCAGGGGGCTACGAACACCGGGGAGCTGTTTTTT.

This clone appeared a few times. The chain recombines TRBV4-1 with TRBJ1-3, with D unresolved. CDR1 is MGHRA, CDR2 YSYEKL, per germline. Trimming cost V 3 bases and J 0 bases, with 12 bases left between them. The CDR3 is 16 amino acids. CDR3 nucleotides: TGCGCCAGCAGCCAGGAGGGTCAGCGCTCTGGAAACACCATATATTTT. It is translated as CASSQEGQRSGNTIYF.

The DNA for the CDR3 is TGTGCCAGCAGCTTACTAGTAGTCGTGGGCAATGAGCAGTTCTTC. Amino acids: CASSLLVVVGNEQFF. V is TRBV7-2 and J is TRBJ2-1; D is undetermined. The CDR3 is 15 residues long. Germline assignment: CDR1 SGHTA and CDR2 FQGNSA. The ends were cut back, 2 bases at V and 6 bases at J, with 14 bases in the middle. Using reference TRBV7-2 and TRBJ2-1 for the parts outside the CDR3, the full variable domain is GAGVSQSPSNKVTEKGKDVELRCDPISGHTALYWYRQSLGQGLEFLIYFQGNSAPDKSGLPSDRFSAERTGGSVSTLTIQRTQQEDSAVYLCASSLLVVVGNEQFFGPGTRLTVL.

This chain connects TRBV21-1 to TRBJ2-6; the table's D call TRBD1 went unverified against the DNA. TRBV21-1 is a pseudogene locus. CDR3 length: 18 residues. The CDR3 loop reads CASSIGQGDRSGANVLTF. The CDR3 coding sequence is TGTGCCAGCAGCATTGGACAGGGAGATCGTTCTGGGGCCAACGTCCTGACTTTC.

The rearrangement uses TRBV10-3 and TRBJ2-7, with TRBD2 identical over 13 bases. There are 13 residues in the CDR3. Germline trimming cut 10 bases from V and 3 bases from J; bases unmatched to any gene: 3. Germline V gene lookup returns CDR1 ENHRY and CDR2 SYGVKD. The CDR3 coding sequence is TGTGCCACCACTAGCGGGGGGGTCTACGAGCAGTACTTC. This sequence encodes CATTSGGVYEQYF.

The CDR3 DNA reads TGTGCCAGCAGCTTGGGGCCATTGAATCAGCCCCAGCATTTT. Translating it yields CASSLGPLNQPQHF. The V gene is TRBV5-5, the J gene TRBJ1-5, with D uncertain. The CDR3 extends over 14 amino acids. Germline loops: CDR1 SGHKS, CDR2 YYEKEE (reference sequence). The V end was cut by 0 bases, the J end by 4 bases, with 8 bases between.

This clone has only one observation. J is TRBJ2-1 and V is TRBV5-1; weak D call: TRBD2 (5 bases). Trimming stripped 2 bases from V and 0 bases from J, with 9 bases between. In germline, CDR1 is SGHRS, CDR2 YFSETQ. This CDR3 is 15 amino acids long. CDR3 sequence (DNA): TGCGCCAGCAGCTTTGAGCGGTTCTCCTACAATGAGCAGTTCTTC. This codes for CASSFERFSYNEQFF.

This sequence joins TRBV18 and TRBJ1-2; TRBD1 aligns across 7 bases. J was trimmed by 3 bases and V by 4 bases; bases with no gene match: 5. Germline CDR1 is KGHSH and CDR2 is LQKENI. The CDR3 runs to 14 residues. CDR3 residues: CASSLTGRDYGYTF. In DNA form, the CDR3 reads TGTGCCAGCTCACTGACAGGGCGTGACTATGGCTACACCTTC.

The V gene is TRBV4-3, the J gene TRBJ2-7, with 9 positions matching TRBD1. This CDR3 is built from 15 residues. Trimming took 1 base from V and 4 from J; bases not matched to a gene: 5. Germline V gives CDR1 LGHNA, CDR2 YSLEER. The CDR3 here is CASSQARTGAYEQYF. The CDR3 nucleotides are TGCGCCAGCAGCCAAGCGCGGACAGGGGCTTACGAGCAGTACTTC.

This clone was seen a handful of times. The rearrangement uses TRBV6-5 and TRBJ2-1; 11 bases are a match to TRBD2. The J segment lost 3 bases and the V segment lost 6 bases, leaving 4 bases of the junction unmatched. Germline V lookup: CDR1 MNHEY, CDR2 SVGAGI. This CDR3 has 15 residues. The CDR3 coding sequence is TGTGCCAGCAGGACGACTAGCGGGGACTACAATGAGCAGTTCTTC. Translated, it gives CASRTTSGDYNEQFF.

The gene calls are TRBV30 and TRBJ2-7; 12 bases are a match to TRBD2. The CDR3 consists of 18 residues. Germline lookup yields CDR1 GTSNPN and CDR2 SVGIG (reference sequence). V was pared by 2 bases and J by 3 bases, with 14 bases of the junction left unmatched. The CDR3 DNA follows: TGTGCCTGGAGTTCCGGGACTAGCGGGCGTCGATCCTACTACGAGCAGTACTTC. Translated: CAWSSGTSGRRSYYEQYF.

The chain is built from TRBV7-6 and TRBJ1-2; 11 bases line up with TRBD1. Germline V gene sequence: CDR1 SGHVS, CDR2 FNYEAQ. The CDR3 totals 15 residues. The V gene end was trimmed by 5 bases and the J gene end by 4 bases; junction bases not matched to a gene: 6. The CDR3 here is CASSAGQGAGYGYTF. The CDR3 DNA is TGTGCCAGCAGCGCCGGACAGGGGGCAGGCTATGGCTACACCTTC.

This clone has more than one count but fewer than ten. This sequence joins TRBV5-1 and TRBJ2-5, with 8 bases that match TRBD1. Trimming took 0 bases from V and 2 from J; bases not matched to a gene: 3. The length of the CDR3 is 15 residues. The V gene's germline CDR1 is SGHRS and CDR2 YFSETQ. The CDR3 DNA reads TGCGCCAGCAGCTTGGGACAGGGGAGTCAAGAGACCCAGTACTTC. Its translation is CASSLGQGSQETQYF.

The CDR3 coding sequence is TGTGCCAGCAGTCGCCCCCCGGGGAATGAGCAGTTCTTC. The encoded protein is CASSRPPGNEQFF. The chain uses TRBV6-5 and TRBJ2-1, with a tentative D call TRBD2 (5 bases). This CDR3 spans 13 amino acids. Germline lookup yields CDR1 MNHEY and CDR2 SVGAGI. Trimming took 5 bases from V and 7 from J, leaving 12 bases between them.

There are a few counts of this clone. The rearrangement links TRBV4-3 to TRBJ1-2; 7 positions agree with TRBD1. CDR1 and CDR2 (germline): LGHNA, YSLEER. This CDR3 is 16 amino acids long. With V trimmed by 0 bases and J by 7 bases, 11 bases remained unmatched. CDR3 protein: CASSQDRIGGAAGYTF. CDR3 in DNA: TGCGCCAGCAGCCAAGATCGGATAGGGGGCGCGGCTGGCTACACCTTC.

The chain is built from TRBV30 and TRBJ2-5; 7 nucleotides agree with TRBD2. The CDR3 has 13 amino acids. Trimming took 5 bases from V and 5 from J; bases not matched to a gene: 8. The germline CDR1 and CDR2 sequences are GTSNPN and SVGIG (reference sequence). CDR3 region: CAWGAGYLETQYF. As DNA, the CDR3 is TGTGCCTGGGGAGCGGGGTATCTCGAGACCCAGTACTTC.